This TCR beta chain comes out of a study of read filtering for tumor transcriptome and immune sequencing (TCRdb year 2020). Background for the entire study: The cohort had some 16 male and over 12 female patients with a mean age of roughly 70 years, ranging from about 45 to 85. By revised international staging, 8 or 9 patients were R-ISS I, 16 were R-ISS II and roughly seven were R-ISS III. After DNase treatment, whole-transcriptome libraries were prepared using the TruSeq RNA Access Library Prep Kit. Per sample, about 3.5 to 11 million TCR-region mapped reads were obtained with IR-seq, compared with only roughly 75 to 1,400 with RNA-seq. TCR repertoires obtained by targeted immune repertoire sequencing and by bulk whole-transcriptome sequencing performed on the same bone marrow samples were compared. A main aim was a read-filtering strategy for immune repertoire data, specifically whether clonotypes supported by a single read should be removed. Study-wide conclusions, independent of this receptor: The sorted CD138-negative fraction was a mixed bone marrow immune population, not purified T cells. The correlation between IR-seq and RNA-seq shared clonotype proportions rose when single-read clonotypes were removed. Clonotypes were captured by IR-seq at much higher depth and more reliably than by RNA-seq, and smaller IR-seq throughput was sufficient for identification of most shared clonotypes. In IR-seq, about four fifths of clonotypes but about 3.5% of total reads were represented by single-read clonotypes, whereas in RNA-seq, around three quarters of clonotypes and more than 35% of reads were represented by single-read clonotypes.

Each patient had bone marrow sampled at the time of active disease. Bone marrow mononuclear cells were isolated by Ficoll-Hypaque density gradient centrifugation. To remove myeloma plasma cells, the cells were labeled with CD138 magnetic microbeads on a MACS separator, and CD138-negative cells were then collected by negative selection. Flow cytometry on an Attune NxT with CD138 antibodies was used to check the purity of the isolated cells. TRIzol reagent was used to extract total RNA, which was then quantified with a NanoDrop spectrophotometer. For each patient, the CD138-negative bone marrow sample underwent paired RNA-seq and IR-seq. This clonotype appeared a few times. The target of this receptor is not known. Base quality data are lacking; no much larger clone is found one base away. The cysteine opens and the phenylalanine closes a CDR3 of 13 amino acids. Only CDR3 DNA is held: 39 bases, read in frame from base 1. V sheds 1 base and J sheds 4 bases, leaving 7 bases between their ends.

TCR libraries were built from 400 to 450 ng RNA with the Immunoverse kit, using molecular barcoded adaptors covering alpha/delta and beta/gamma chains. TCR library preparation used the same RNA that was used for transcriptome sequencing. Sequencing of TCR libraries was carried out on an Illumina HiSeq 4000 with 2 x 150 cycles. As for the authors' bioinformatics: With MiXCR, TCR reads were aligned to human V, D, J and C references and assembled into CDR3 clonotypes, with quality filtering and error correction included. Clonotype counts and gene usage diversity were analyzed with the tcR package in R. Raw mapping reads were checked after the RNA-seq reads had been mapped by STAR aligner version 2.5.3a onto the human GRCh37 genome. To test how sequencing depth affects detected clonotypes, IR-seq fastq files were randomly downsampled with Seqtk 1.3. TCRdb cleaned the public reads at Q25 with fastp, built clones with MiXCR and kept in-frame beta chains. Every entry covers one CDR3 protein and lists the most common genes and DNA from its rows. None of the V and J calls come from the authors' own analysis; TCRdb made them. The table for this sample lists over 50,000 distinct CDR3 sequences; under 20% of them were counted only once. The ten largest clones capture roughly an eighth of the sample.

The sequence joins TRBV12-3 or TRBV12-4 to TRBJ1-2; no D gene call is confident. This clonotype was sampled from a donor aged 40 or older with multiple myeloma. Sequencing used a population of CD138-negative cells sorted from bone marrow. Per the publication, the cell subset or site label means: bone marrow mononuclear cells depleted of CD138+ plasma/myeloma cells by negative magnetic selection. The bases read TGTGCCAGCAGTTTAGTGCAACTCTATGGCTACACCTTC. The encoded protein is CASSLVQLYGYTF.